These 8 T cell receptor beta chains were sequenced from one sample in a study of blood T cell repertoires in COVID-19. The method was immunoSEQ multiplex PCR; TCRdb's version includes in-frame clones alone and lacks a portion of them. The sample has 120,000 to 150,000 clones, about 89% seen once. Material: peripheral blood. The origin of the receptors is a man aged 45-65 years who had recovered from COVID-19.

CDR3 nucleotide sequence: TGTGCCAGCAGCTTCGTCCGTGCAGATACGCAGTATTTT. Its protein product is CASSFVRADTQYF. The J gene is TRBJ2-3, the V gene TRBV14; D gene uncertain. The CDR3 spans 13 residues. Germline CDR1 SGHDN, CDR2 FVKESK. Trimming took 5 bases from V and 4 from J, leaving 10 bases between them.

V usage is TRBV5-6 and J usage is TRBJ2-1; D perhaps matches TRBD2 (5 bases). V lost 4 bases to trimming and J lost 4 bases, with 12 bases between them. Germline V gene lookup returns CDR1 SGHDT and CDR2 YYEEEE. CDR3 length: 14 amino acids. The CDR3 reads CASSPGNTYNEQFF. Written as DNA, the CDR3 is TGTGCCAGCAGCCCGGGGAATACATACAATGAGCAGTTCTTC.

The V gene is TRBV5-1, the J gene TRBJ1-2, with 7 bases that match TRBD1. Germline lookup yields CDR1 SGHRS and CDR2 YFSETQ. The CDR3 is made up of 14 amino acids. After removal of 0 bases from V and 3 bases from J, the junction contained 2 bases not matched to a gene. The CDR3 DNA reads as TGCGCCAGCAGCTTGGACAGGGGTTACTATGGCTACACCTTC. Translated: CASSLDRGYYGYTF.

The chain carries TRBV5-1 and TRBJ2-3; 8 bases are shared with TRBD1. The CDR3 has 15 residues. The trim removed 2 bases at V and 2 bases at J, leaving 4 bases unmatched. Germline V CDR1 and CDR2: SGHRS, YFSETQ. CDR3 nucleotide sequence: TGCGCCAGCAGCTTCACGGACAGGGACACAGATACGCAGTATTTT. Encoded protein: CASSFTDRDTDTQYF.

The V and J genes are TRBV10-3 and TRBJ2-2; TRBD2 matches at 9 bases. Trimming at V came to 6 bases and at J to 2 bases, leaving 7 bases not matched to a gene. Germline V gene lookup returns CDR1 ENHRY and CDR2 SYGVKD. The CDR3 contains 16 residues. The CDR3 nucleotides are TGTGCCATCAGCGTTAGCGGGGGCATTAACACCGGGGAGCTGTTTTTT. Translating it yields CAISVSGGINTGELFF.

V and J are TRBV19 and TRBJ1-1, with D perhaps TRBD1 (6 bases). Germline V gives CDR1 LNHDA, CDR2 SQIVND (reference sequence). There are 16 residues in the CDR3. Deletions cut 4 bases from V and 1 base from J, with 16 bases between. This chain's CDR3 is CASSTPRQGQNTEAFF. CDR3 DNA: TGTGCCAGTAGTACCCCGAGGCAGGGGCAGAACACTGAAGCTTTCTTT.

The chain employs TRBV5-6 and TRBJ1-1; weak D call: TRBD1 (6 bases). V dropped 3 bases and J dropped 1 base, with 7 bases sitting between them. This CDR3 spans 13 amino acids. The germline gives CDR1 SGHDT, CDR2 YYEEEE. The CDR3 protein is CASSSGQNTEAFF. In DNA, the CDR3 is TGTGCCAGCAGCTCGGGACAGAACACTGAAGCTTTCTTT.

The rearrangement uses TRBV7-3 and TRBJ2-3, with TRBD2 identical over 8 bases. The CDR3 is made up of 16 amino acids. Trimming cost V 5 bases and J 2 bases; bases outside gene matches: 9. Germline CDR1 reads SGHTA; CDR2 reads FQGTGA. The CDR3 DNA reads TGTGCCAGCAGCCTAAGGGGCGGGGGGTACACAGATACGCAGTATTTT. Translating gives CASSLRGGGYTDTQYF.